Below, 27 T cell receptor beta chains from the same sample are listed, as sequenced in a study of blood T cell repertoires in COVID-19. Data came from immunoSEQ multiplex PCR; TCRdb stores just in-frame clones and leaves some out. The data show 150,000 to 200,000 clones, around nine tenths seen once. Sequenced: peripheral blood. These receptors were obtained from a woman aged 70-85 years with COVID-19, enrolled during active disease.

V usage is TRBV6-2 or TRBV6-3 and J usage is TRBJ2-1; 11 bases are shared with TRBD1. CDR3 size: 13 residues. The ends lost 5 bases at V and 9 bases at J; junction bases unmatched: 3. Germline V gene sequence: CDR1 MNHEY, CDR2 SVGEGT. CDR3 protein: CASSRTGGGEQFF. DNA of the CDR3: TGTGCCAGCAGTCGGACAGGGGGCGGTGAGCAGTTCTTC.

V is TRBV10-3 and J is TRBJ2-2; D may be TRBD2 (5 bases). The V gene's germline CDR1 is ENHRY and CDR2 SYGVKD. Trimming stripped 10 bases from V and 3 bases from J, with 18 bases between. The CDR3 is made up of 15 amino acids. The CDR3 loop is CATGGREHDTGELFF. The CDR3 nucleotides read TGTGCCACTGGAGGAAGGGAGCATGACACCGGGGAGCTGTTTTTT.

The rearrangement uses TRBV28 and TRBJ1-5, with TRBD1 identical over 8 bases. Germline V lookup: CDR1 MDHEN, CDR2 SYDVKM. The length of the CDR3 is 15 residues. Trimming took 6 bases from V and 7 from J; bases not matched to a gene: 11. The CDR3 DNA reads TGTGCCAGCAGGGCGGCAGGGGGCTTAGGGCAGCCCCAGCATTTT. Protein sequence: CASRAAGGLGQPQHF.

J is TRBJ1-4 and V is TRBV7-9, with D perhaps matching TRBD1 (5 bases). This CDR3 is 14 amino acids long. V lost 8 bases and J lost 8, with 18 bases in between. Germline V gives CDR1 SEHNR, CDR2 FQNEAQ (reference sequence). CDR3 coding DNA: TGTGCCAGCGCAACTCAGGGCCTTCGGGAAAAACTGTTTTTT. This codes for CASATQGLREKLFF.

This clone showed up just once. The rearrangement links TRBV27 to TRBJ2-6, with 8 bases aligning to TRBD1. The CDR3 has 16 residues. Trimming took 6 bases from V and 3 from J; bases not matched to a gene: 7. Germline assignment: CDR1 MNHEY and CDR2 SMNVEV (reference sequence). In DNA form, the CDR3 reads TGTGCCAGCAGAACTACCACAGGGGGTGGGGCCAACGTCCTGACTTTC. It codes for CASRTTTGGGANVLTF.

The chain joins TRBV10-3 to TRBJ2-1, with 8 bases that match TRBD1. V was pared by 11 bases and J by 2 bases, with 8 bases of the junction left unmatched. CDR1 is ENHRY, CDR2 SYGVKD, per germline. The CDR3 loop spans 14 amino acids. For the CDR3, the DNA is TGTGCCGTTCGACAGGGGTGGACCTACAATGAGCAGTTCTTC. Its protein product is CAVRQGWTYNEQFF.

The chain carries TRBV5-5 and TRBJ2-3; no definite D call. The germline CDR1 and CDR2 sequences are SGHKS and YYEKEE (reference sequence). Trimming took 0 bases from V and 1 from J, leaving 3 bases between them. This CDR3 region has 13 residues. CDR3 in DNA: TGTGCCAGCAGCTTGGTCGGCACAGATACGCAGTATTTT. It encodes CASSLVGTDTQYF.

This sequence joins TRBV6-1 and TRBJ1-5, with D possibly TRBD1 on 5 matching bases. CDR3 length: 15 amino acids. The V end lost 3 bases, the J end lost 6 bases, and 15 bases lay between the germline ends. The V gene's germline CDR1 is MNHNS and CDR2 SASEGT. The CDR3 region is CASSDVAGLGQPQHF. The CDR3, as DNA: TGTGCCAGCAGTGACGTGGCAGGGCTAGGTCAGCCCCAGCATTTT.

The CDR3 sequence: CASSQGVYEQFF. The CDR3 DNA is TGTGCCAGCAGCCAGGGAGTTTATGAGCAGTTCTTC. The rearrangement links TRBV3-1 (or the pseudogene TRBV3-2) to TRBJ2-1; maybe TRBD2 (5 bases). V was clipped by 3 bases and J by 8 bases, with 8 bases between them. The CDR3 covers 12 residues. Germline V gene lookup returns CDR1 LGHDT and CDR2 YNNKEL (reference sequence).

The chain employs TRBV7-3 and TRBJ2-2, with D maybe TRBD2 (5 bases). The CDR3 sequence is 15 residues long. Germline CDR1 is SGHTA and CDR2 is FQGTGA. Trimming shortened V by 2 bases and J by 2 bases, and 9 bases separated the two germline ends. The CDR3 nucleotides are TGTGCCAGCAGCTTAGACCCTAGCAACACCGGGGAGCTGTTTTTT. This translates into CASSLDPSNTGELFF.

This sequence joins TRBV3-1 (or the pseudogene TRBV3-2) and TRBJ2-7, with a weak D call TRBD1 (6 bases). The V and J ends lost 6 bases and 3 bases respectively, with 15 bases between them. The CDR3 is made up of 14 amino acids. Germline V gene sequence: CDR1 LGHDT, CDR2 YNNKEL (reference sequence). CDR3 nucleotide sequence: TGTGCCAGCAGTGTCACAGGGTTTGGCTACGAGCAGTACTTC. Amino acids: CASSVTGFGYEQYF.

The table lists this clone with a few counts. This rearrangement joins TRBV11-3 to TRBJ2-1; D not resolved. The ends were cut back, 0 bases at V and 0 bases at J, with 6 bases in the middle. Per the germline V gene, CDR1 is SGHNT and CDR2 is YENEEA. This CDR3 is 15 amino acids long. The CDR3 DNA is TGTGCCAGCAGCTTAGATGGCAGCTCCTACAATGAGCAGTTCTTC. It codes for CASSLDGSSYNEQFF.

The chain carries TRBV7-2 and TRBJ1-5; D remains ambiguous. Trimming shortened V by 1 base and J by 11 bases, and 12 bases separated the two germline ends. Germline assignment: CDR1 SGHTA and CDR2 FQGNSA. This CDR3 is 13 amino acids long. The CDR3 sequence is CASSLDGESAQHF. The CDR3 DNA reads as TGTGCCAGCAGCTTAGATGGAGAGTCAGCCCAGCATTTT.

The chain employs TRBV2 and TRBJ2-7; D is possibly TRBD2 (5 bases). CDR3 length: 16 amino acids. Germline V gene sequence: CDR1 SNHLY, CDR2 FYNNEI. The V end lost 8 bases, the J end lost 2 bases, and 22 bases lay between the germline ends. CDR3 residues: CASDGPVPGTTYEQYF. CDR3 coding DNA: TGTGCCAGCGATGGCCCAGTACCGGGAACGACCTACGAGCAGTACTTC.

The genes are TRBV6-6 and TRBJ2-1; 9 bases match TRBD2. Germline trimming cut 4 bases from V and 6 bases from J; bases unmatched to any gene: 7. This CDR3 is 15 amino acids long. Germline-derived CDR1 and CDR2 are MNHNY and SVGAGI (reference sequence). CDR3 residues: CASSFPGSGSNEQFF. CDR3 nucleotides: TGTGCCAGCAGTTTCCCGGGTAGCGGGAGCAATGAGCAGTTCTTC.

The chain couples TRBV21-1 to TRBJ1-5. TRBV21-1 is a known pseudogene. The CDR3 has 13 residues. In DNA, the CDR3 is TGTGCCAGCAGCAAACGGGGTATTCAGCCCCAGCATTTT. Amino acid sequence: CASSKRGIQPQHF.

This clone was seen a handful of times. The chain joins TRBV4-2 to TRBJ2-1; 9 nucleotides agree with TRBD2. The CDR3 extends over 16 amino acids. V lost 1 base and J lost 5; bases outside the gene matches: 6. Germline V lookup: CDR1 LGHNA, CDR2 YNFKEQ. CDR3 residues: CASSQVSGSGDNEQFF. CDR3 bases: TGTGCCAGCAGCCAAGTTAGCGGGAGCGGGGACAATGAGCAGTTCTTC.

V is TRBV28 and J is TRBJ1-2; D call uncertain. V was clipped by 6 bases and J by 4 bases, with 12 bases between them. Germline CDR1 and CDR2: MDHEN and SYDVKM. The CDR3 has 13 residues. The CDR3 nucleotides are TGTGCCAGCAGCCCCTCCGTACTCTATGGCTACACCTTC. Translation gives CASSPSVLYGYTF.

The rearrangement joins TRBV7-6 to TRBJ1-1, with no clear D. The CDR3 is 13 residues long. The germline CDR1 and CDR2 sequences are SGHVS and FNYEAQ. V gave up 2 bases and J gave up 1 base, with 5 bases separating them. The chain's CDR3 is CASSLPGNTEAFF. CDR3 nucleotide sequence: TGTGCCAGCAGCTTACCAGGGAACACTGAAGCTTTCTTT. The complete variable domain, with remaining parts taken from reference TRBV7-6 and TRBJ1-1, reads GAGVSQSPRYKVTKRGQDVALRCDPISGHVSLYWYRQALGQGPEFLTYFNYEAQQDKSGLPNDRFSAERPEGSISTLTIQRTEQRDSAMYRCASSLPGNTEAFFGQGTRLTVV.

The chain uses TRBV19 and TRBJ2-3, with 7 positions matching TRBD1. The CDR3 loop spans 17 amino acids. Germline V gene lookup returns CDR1 LNHDA and CDR2 SQIVND (reference sequence). V was clipped by 2 bases and J by 6 bases; unmatched bases: 14. The CDR3 nucleotides read TGTGCCAGTAGTATATACCCGGACAGGATCCTCGCGGATACGCAGTATTTT. This codes for CASSIYPDRILADTQYF. Together with reference TRBV19 and TRBJ2-3, the CDR3 gives the full variable domain: DGGITQSPKYLFRKEGQNVTLSCEQNLNHDAMYWYRQDPGQGLRLIYYSQIVNDFQKGDIAEGYSVSREKKESFPLTVTSAQKNPTAFYLCASSIYPDRILADTQYFGPGTRLTVL.

Only a few counts were recorded for this clone. This chain joins TRBV19 and TRBJ2-1; 10 nucleotides agree with TRBD2. The CDR3 totals 15 residues. Per the germline V gene, CDR1 is LNHDA and CDR2 is SQIVND (reference sequence). V gave up 5 bases and J gave up 2 bases; unmatched junction bases: 3. CDR3 sequence (DNA): TGTGCCAGTAGTCGGACTAGCGGAACCTACAATGAGCAGTTCTTC. It specifies CASSRTSGTYNEQFF.

The rearrangement uses TRBV15 and TRBJ1-2; 7 bases match TRBD1. The germline gives CDR1 LNHNV, CDR2 YYDKDF (reference sequence). This CDR3 is 15 amino acids long. Unmatched junction bases numbered 4, after V lost 1 base and J lost 2 bases. The CDR3 region has the DNA TGTGCCACCAGCAGAGGGCCGACAGGGAACTATGGCTACACCTTC. Translating it yields CATSRGPTGNYGYTF. The entire variable domain, with the rest obtained from reference TRBV15 and TRBJ1-2, is as follows: DAMVIQNPRYQVTQFGKPVTLSCSQTLNHNVMYWYQQKSSQAPKLLFHYYDKDFNNEADTPDNFQSRRPNTSFCFLDIRSPGLGDTAMYLCATSRGPTGNYGYTFGSGTRLTVV.

The chain has TRBV11-3 and TRBJ1-2, with D possibly being TRBD1 (6 bases). Trimming stripped 8 bases from V and 2 bases from J, with 12 bases between. The CDR3 runs 13 residues. Germline V gives CDR1 SGHNT, CDR2 YENEEA. The CDR3 DNA reads as TGTGCCAGCGGATTGACAGGAAACTATGGCTACACCTTC. Translating gives CASGLTGNYGYTF.

The chain combines TRBV24-1 with TRBJ2-2, with 8 bases identical to TRBD2. V lost 1 base to trimming and J lost 3 bases; unmatched junction nucleotides: 3. This CDR3 is built from 16 residues. Per germline, CDR1 KGHDR and CDR2 SFDVKD. The CDR3 coding sequence is TGTGCCACCAGTGATTTAATCGGGGGGGACACCGGGGAGCTGTTTTTT. Residues: CATSDLIGGDTGELFF.

This chain links TRBV13 with TRBJ1-3; TRBD1 matches 8 bases. The CDR3 contains 16 residues. Trimming at V came to 5 bases and at J to 3 bases, leaving 9 bases not matched to a gene. The V gene's germline CDR1 is PRHDT and CDR2 FYEKMQ (reference sequence). The DNA of the CDR3 is TGTGCCAGCAGCCTAGAGACAGGGGTCGGTGGAAACACCATATATTTT. It codes for CASSLETGVGGNTIYF.

The V gene is TRBV6-6, the J gene TRBJ1-5; possible D gene TRBD1, 6 bases. Germline V gene lookup returns CDR1 MNHNY and CDR2 SVGAGI (reference sequence). V was clipped by 6 bases and J by 6 bases, with 15 bases between them. The CDR3 has 14 residues. CDR3 protein: CASRPGGAGQPQHF. The DNA for the CDR3 is TGTGCCAGCAGACCTGGGGGGGCCGGTCAGCCCCAGCATTTT.

The V call is TRBV6-2 or TRBV6-3, the J call TRBJ2-4; 9 bases agree with TRBD2. This CDR3 has 20 residues. V shed 5 bases, J shed 0 bases, and the junction held 17 bases outside the gene matches. The germline V gene encodes CDR1 MNHEY and CDR2 SVGEGT. CDR3 sequence (DNA): TGTGCCAGCAGTAATTGGACTAGCGCGCATATGGTTCTAGCCAAAAACATTCAGTACTTC. This gives the protein CASSNWTSAHMVLAKNIQYF.